These 13 T cell receptor beta chains came from one sample sequenced in a study of CD8 T cells in Susac syndrome. It was with random hexamers that roughly 0.5 to 1 ug RNA was reverse transcribed. Using its own MiXCR run on the immunoSEQ multiplex PCR reads, TCRdb lists one record per CDR3 protein. The data contain around 200,000 distinct CDR3 sequences, approximately 95% of them seen just once; the ten biggest clones take up 0.082%. The sample was CD4+ T cells from PBMCs. The receptors were gathered from a human donor with multiple sclerosis.

The chain links TRBV7-9 to TRBJ1-1; D is unresolved. V was pared by 5 bases and J by 6 bases, with 22 bases between. Germline values: CDR1 SEHNR, CDR2 FQNEAQ (reference sequence). This CDR3 comprises 16 residues. CDR3 DNA: TGTGCCAGCAGCGAGAAGGCCCCAGTAGGGTGGGCTGAAGCTTTCTTT. Its translation: CASSEKAPVGWAEAFF.

The J gene is TRBJ2-3, the V gene TRBV20-1; 9 nucleotides line up with TRBD2. Germline CDR1 reads DFQATT; CDR2 reads SNEGSKA (reference sequence). This CDR3 is built from 12 residues. The ends lost 8 bases at V and 1 base at J; junction bases unmatched: 1. The CDR3, as DNA: TGCAGTTTAGCGGGGGGCACAGATACGCAGTATTTT. Its translation: CSLAGGTDTQYF.

This sequence joins TRBV6-6 and TRBJ2-7; D unclear. CDR3 size: 12 residues. Trimming cost V 4 bases and J 3 bases, with 7 bases left between them. The germline V gene has CDR1 MNHNY and CDR2 SVGAGI (reference sequence). The CDR3 region has the DNA TGTGCCAGCAGTTTGGACGGCTACGAGCAGTACGTC. This translates into CASSLDGYEQYV.

The V call is TRBV3-1, the J call TRBJ2-1, with 8 bases matching TRBD1. V shed 0 bases, J shed 10 bases, and the junction held 8 bases outside the gene matches. The CDR3 is made up of 15 amino acids. Germline V CDR1 and CDR2: LGHDT, YNNKEL (reference sequence). In DNA form, the CDR3 reads TGTGCCAGCAGCCAAGACGCTCGGACAGGGAACGAGCAGTTCTTC. Its protein is CASSQDARTGNEQFF.

This rearrangement joins TRBV20-1 to TRBJ2-7; a weak D match, TRBD2 (5 bases). Trimming cost V 3 bases and J 1 base, with 7 bases left between them. The CDR3 runs 12 residues. CDR1 is DFQATT, CDR2 SNEGSKA, per germline (reference sequence). The DNA of the CDR3 is TGCAGTGCTAGGAGGGATTCCTACGAGCAGTACTTC. Amino acid sequence: CSARRDSYEQYF.

This chain joins TRBV20-1 and TRBJ2-6; D not resolved. V lost 3 bases and J lost 0, with 6 bases in between. The germline V gene encodes CDR1 DFQATT and CDR2 SNEGSKA (reference sequence). There are 14 residues in the CDR3. The DNA for the CDR3 is TGCAGTGCTAGGCACGACTCTGGGGCCAACGTCCTGACTTTC. Translation: CSARHDSGANVLTF.

V is TRBV3-1 and J is TRBJ2-3; TRBD2 agrees at 10 bases. The CDR3 runs to 16 residues. CDR1 is LGHDT, CDR2 YNNKEL, per germline (reference sequence). J gave up 6 bases and V 3 bases, and 9 bases lay outside the gene matches. The CDR3 loop reads CASSHVSSGGADTQYF. In DNA, the CDR3 is TGTGCCAGCAGCCATGTCTCGAGCGGGGGGGCCGATACGCAGTATTTT.

V usage is TRBV4-2 and J usage is TRBJ1-5, with D perhaps TRBD1 (6 bases). CDR1 and CDR2 (germline): LGHNA, YNFKEQ. This CDR3 has 15 residues. Trimming removed 3 bases at V and 5 bases at J, with 14 bases between. The CDR3 is CASSHSSRGDQPQHF. CDR3 DNA: TGTGCCAGCAGCCATTCGTCCAGGGGAGATCAGCCCCAGCATTTT.

The chain links TRBV12-5 to TRBJ1-1, with D possibly matching TRBD1 (6 bases). Trimming removed 1 base at V and 3 bases at J, with 12 bases between. Germline V gene sequence: CDR1 LGHNT, CDR2 FRNRAP. The length of the CDR3 is 15 residues. The DNA of the CDR3 is TGTGCTAGTGGTTTGGGGGACACCGTAGACACTGAAGCTTTCTTT. Translated: CASGLGDTVDTEAFF.

In DNA form, the CDR3 reads TGTGCCAGCAGTGTAGCCAGGGAAAACGAGCAGTACGTC. Translating gives CASSVARENEQYV. This chain joins TRBV2 and TRBJ2-7; D might be TRBD1 (5 bases). The germline V gene encodes CDR1 SNHLY and CDR2 FYNNEI. The V end was cut by 4 bases, the J end by 5 bases, with 12 bases between. The CDR3 has 13 residues.

The CDR3, as DNA: TGTGCCAGCAGCCTACTTGGACAGAGACAAGAGACCCAGTACTTC. Protein: CASSLLGQRQETQYF. The chain employs TRBV7-3 and TRBJ2-5, with a possible D match to TRBD1 (6 bases). This CDR3 comprises 15 residues. Germline V gives CDR1 SGHTA, CDR2 FQGTGA. Deletions cut 5 bases from V and 2 bases from J, with 15 bases between.

This chain links TRBV4-1 with TRBJ2-5; weak D call: TRBD1 (6 bases). The germline V and J ends were trimmed by 6 bases and 1 base, with 12 bases remaining between them. This CDR3 is 14 amino acids long. Germline CDR1 reads MGHRA; CDR2 reads YSYEKL. The CDR3: CASSQDRSQETQYF. The CDR3 nucleotides are TGCGCCAGCAGTCAGGACAGATCCCAAGAGACCCAGTACTTC.

The chain couples TRBV20-1 to TRBJ1-5, with D perhaps TRBD1 (5 bases). Germline loops: CDR1 DFQATT, CDR2 SNEGSKA (reference sequence). Trimming removed 4 bases at V and 3 bases at J, with 10 bases between. The CDR3 spans 13 residues. The CDR3 DNA follows: TGCAGTGCTACGGCGACAGCCAATCAGCCCCAGCATTTT. Translated: CSATATANQPQHF.